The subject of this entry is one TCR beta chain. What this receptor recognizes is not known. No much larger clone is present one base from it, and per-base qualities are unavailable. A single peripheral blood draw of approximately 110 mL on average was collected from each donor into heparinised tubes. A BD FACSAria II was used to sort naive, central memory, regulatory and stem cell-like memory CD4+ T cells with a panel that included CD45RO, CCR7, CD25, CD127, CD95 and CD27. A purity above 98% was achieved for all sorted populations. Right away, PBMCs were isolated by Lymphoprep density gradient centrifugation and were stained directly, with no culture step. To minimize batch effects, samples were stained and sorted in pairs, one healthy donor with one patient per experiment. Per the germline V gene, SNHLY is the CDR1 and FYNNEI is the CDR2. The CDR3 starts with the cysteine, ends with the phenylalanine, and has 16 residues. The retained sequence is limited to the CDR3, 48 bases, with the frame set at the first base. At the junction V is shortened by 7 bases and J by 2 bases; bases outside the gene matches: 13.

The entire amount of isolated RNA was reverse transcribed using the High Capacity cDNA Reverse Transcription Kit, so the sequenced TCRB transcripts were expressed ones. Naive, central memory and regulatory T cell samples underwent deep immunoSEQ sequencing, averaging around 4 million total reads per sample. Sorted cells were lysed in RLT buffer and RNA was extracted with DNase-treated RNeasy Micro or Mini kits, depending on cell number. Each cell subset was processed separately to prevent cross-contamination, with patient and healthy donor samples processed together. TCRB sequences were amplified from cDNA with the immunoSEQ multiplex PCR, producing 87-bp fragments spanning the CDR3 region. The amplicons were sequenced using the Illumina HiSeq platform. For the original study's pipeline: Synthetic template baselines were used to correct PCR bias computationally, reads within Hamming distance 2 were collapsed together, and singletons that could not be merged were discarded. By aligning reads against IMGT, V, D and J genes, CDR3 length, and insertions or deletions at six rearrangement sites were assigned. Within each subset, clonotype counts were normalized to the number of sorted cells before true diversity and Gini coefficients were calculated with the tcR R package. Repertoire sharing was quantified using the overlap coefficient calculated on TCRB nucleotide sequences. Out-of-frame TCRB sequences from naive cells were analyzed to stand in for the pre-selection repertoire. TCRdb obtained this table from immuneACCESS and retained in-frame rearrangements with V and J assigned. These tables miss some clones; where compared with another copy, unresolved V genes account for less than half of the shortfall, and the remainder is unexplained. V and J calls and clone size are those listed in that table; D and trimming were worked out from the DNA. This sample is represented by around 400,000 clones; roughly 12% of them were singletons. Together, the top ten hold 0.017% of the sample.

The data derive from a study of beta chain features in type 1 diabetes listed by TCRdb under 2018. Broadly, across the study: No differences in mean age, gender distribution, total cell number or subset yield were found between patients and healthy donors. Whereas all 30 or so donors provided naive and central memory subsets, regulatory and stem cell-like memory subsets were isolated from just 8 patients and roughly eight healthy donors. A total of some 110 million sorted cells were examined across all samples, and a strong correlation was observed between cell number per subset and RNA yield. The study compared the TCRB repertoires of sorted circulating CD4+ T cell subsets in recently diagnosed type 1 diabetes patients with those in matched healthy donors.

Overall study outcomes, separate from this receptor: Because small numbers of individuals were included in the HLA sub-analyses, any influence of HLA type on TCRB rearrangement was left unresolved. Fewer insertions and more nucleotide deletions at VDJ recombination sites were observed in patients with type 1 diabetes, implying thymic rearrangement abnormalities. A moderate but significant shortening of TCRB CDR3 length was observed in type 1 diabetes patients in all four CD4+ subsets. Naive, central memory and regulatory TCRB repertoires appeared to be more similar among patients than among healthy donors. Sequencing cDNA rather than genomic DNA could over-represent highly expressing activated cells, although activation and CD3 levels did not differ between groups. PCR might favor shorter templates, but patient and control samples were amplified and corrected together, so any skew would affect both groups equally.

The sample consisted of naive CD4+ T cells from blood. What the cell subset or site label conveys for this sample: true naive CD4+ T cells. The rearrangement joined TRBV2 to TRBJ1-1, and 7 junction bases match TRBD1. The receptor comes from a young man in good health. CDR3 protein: CASMEAGGHLNTEAFF. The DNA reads TGTGCCAGCATGGAGGCAGGGGGGCATTTAAACACTGAAGCTTTCTTT.